Listed below are T cell receptor beta chains from one sample, sequenced in a study of cytomegalovirus exposure and HLA in healthy donors. Only in-frame clones appear in the TCRdb table, and some are missing; sequencing was by immunoSEQ multiplex PCR. The data contain roughly 130,000 clones, roughly nine tenths of them singletons. Sequencing was performed on PBMCs. Receptor source: a man aged 18-30 years in good health and CMV-seronegative. Each CDR3 is given with its conserved first and last residue. The D gene is left open where the match is weak. Only part of the rows carry a size: once, few, many, or a class if the clone is expanded.

V gene	J gene	D gene	clone size	CDR3 protein	CDR3 DNA
TRBV27	TRBJ1-1	.	.	CASSLLWGEGTEAFF	TGTGCCAGCAGTCTGCTGTGGGGTGAGGGTACTGAAGCTTTCTTT
TRBV28	TRBJ1-5	.	.	CASGTFPSTFGPQHF	TGTGCCAGCGGGACTTTCCCCTCCACATTTGGGCCCCAGCATTTT
TRBV6-1	TRBJ1-5	.	.	CASSEALIGTINQPQHF	TGTGCCAGCAGTGAAGCCCTTATCGGGACTATAAATCAGCCCCAGCATTTT
TRBV7-2	TRBJ1-2	.	.	CASSPSGGGYTF	TGTGCCAGCAGCCCCTCGGGGGGTGGCTACACCTTC
TRBV7-9	TRBJ1-1	.	.	CASSLAGGEAFF	TGTGCCAGCAGCCTCGCGGGGGGTGAAGCTTTCTTT
TRBV2	TRBJ2-7	.	.	CASRYYEQYF	TGTGCCAGCAGGTACTACGAGCAGTACTTC
TRBV6-6	TRBJ2-1	TRBD1	.	CASSLTGKHEQFF	TGTGCCAGCAGCTTGACAGGGAAGCATGAGCAGTTCTTC
TRBV19	TRBJ2-3	.	.	CASTPRQGYTDTQYF	TGTGCCAGTACTCCCCGGCAGGGGTACACAGATACGCAGTATTTT
TRBV27	TRBJ2-2	TRBD2	.	CASRIPGTNYDAGELFF	TGTGCCAGCCGAATTCCCGGGACTAACTATGACGCCGGGGAGCTGTTTTTT
TRBV27	TRBJ2-1	TRBD2	.	CASSLRPSGLAREAMKQFF	TGTGCCAGCAGTTTAAGGCCTTCGGGACTAGCCCGGGAGGCAATGAAGCAGTTCTTC
TRBV7-9	TRBJ2-5	TRBD2	.	CASSPRGTSGSRETQYF	TGTGCCAGCAGCCCCAGGGGGACTAGCGGCTCGAGGGAGACCCAGTACTTC
TRBV7-8	TRBJ2-7	.	.	CASLLPNAYEQYF	TGTGCCAGCCTCCTCCCGAATGCGTACGAGCAGTACTTC
TRBV5-1	TRBJ1-1	TRBD1	.	CASSPTDRATEAFF	TGCGCCAGCAGCCCTACTGACAGGGCCACTGAAGCTTTCTTT
TRBV9	TRBJ2-1	TRBD2	.	CASSIPKAGGPHNEQFF	TGTGCCAGCAGCATTCCTAAAGCGGGAGGGCCGCACAATGAGCAGTTCTTC
TRBV7-2	TRBJ1-3	.	once	CASSDYQGSGNTIYF	TGTGCCAGCAGCGACTATCAGGGGAGTGGAAACACCATATATTTT
TRBV7-2	TRBJ2-7	TRBD1	.	CASGVRGQGAYEQYF	TGTGCCAGCGGGGTCAGGGGACAGGGGGCCTACGAGCAGTACTTC
TRBV5-6	TRBJ2-7	.	few	CASSLSGEQYF	TGTGCCAGCAGCCTTAGTGGCGAGCAGTACTTC
TRBV18	TRBJ2-7	TRBD2	once	CASSPPETSGNVQYF	TGTGCCAGCTCACCACCTGAGACTAGCGGGAATGTGCAGTACTTC
TRBV7-6	TRBJ2-7	TRBD1	.	CASSRTGGSEQYF	TGTGCCAGCAGCCGCACAGGGGGTTCCGAGCAGTACTTC
TRBV29-1	TRBJ2-1	.	.	CSVDRQYNEQFF	TGCAGCGTTGATAGACAGTACAATGAGCAGTTCTTC
TRBV27	TRBJ2-3	TRBD2	.	CASSQTGTITDTQYF	TGTGCCAGCAGTCAGACCGGGACTATCACAGATACGCAGTATTTT
TRBV5-6	TRBJ2-2	TRBD2	.	CASSSAGGTHTGELFF	TGTGCCAGCAGTTCCGCGGGGGGGACTCACACCGGGGAGCTGTTTTTT
TRBV5-1	TRBJ2-3	.	.	CASSLFMGDTDTQYF	TGCGCCAGCAGCTTGTTTATGGGCGACACAGATACGCAGTATTTT
TRBV28	TRBJ2-5	.	once	CASSLSLGDSKTQYF	TGTGCCAGCAGTTTAAGCCTCGGTGATTCGAAGACCCAGTACTTC
TRBV6-5	TRBJ2-5	TRBD2	.	CASSYSQRGFQETQYF	TGTGCCAGCAGTTACTCGCAGCGGGGATTCCAAGAGACCCAGTACTTC
TRBV7-9	TRBJ2-4	.	.	CASREQGAKNIQYF	TGTGCCAGCAGAGAACAGGGAGCCAAAAACATTCAGTACTTC
TRBV7-8	TRBJ2-7	.	.	CASSGGTQTEQYF	TGTGCCAGCAGCGGGGGGACGCAGACCGAGCAGTACTTC
TRBV23-1	TRBJ2-7	TRBD1	.	CASSRKSGTGEEQYF	TGCGCCAGCAGTCGCAAGTCCGGGACAGGGGAAGAGCAGTACTTC
TRBV4-3	TRBJ2-1	TRBD1	.	CASSQERKRDSANEQFF	TGCGCCAGCAGCCAAGAAAGGAAAAGGGACAGCGCTAATGAGCAGTTCTTC